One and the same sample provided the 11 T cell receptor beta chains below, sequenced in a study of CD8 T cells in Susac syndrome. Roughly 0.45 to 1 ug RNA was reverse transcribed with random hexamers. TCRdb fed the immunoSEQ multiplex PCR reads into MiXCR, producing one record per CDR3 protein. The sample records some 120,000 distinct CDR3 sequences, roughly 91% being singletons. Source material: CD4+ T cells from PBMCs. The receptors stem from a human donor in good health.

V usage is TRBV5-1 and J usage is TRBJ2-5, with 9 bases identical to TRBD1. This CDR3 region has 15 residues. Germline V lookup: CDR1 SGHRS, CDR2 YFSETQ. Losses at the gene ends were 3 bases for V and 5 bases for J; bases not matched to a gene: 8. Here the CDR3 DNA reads TGCGCCAGCAGCTCACCGGGACAGGGTAGGGAGACCCAGTACTTC. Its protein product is CASSSPGQGRETQYF.

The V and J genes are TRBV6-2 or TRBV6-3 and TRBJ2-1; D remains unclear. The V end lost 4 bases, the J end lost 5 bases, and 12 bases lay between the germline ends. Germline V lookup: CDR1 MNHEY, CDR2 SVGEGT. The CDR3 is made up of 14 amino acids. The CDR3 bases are TGTGCCAGCAGTTTTCAGGAGTTCCACAATGAGCAGTTCTTC. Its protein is CASSFQEFHNEQFF.

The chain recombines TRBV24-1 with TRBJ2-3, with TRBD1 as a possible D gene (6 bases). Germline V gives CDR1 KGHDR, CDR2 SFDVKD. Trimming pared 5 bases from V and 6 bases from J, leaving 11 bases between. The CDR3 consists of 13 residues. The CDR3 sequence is CATSAQGHDTQYF. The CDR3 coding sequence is TGTGCCACCAGTGCACAGGGTCACGATACGCAGTATTTT.

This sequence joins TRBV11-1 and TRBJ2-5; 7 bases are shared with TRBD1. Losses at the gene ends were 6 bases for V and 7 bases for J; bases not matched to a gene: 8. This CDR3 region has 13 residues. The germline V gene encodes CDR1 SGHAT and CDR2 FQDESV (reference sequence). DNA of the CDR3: TGTGCCAGCAGTTCCGGGACAGACGGGACCCAGTACTTC. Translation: CASSSGTDGTQYF.

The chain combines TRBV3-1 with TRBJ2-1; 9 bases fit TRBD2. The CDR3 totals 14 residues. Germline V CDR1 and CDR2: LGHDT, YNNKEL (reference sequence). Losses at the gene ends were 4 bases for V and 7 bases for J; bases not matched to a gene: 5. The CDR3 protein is CASSPHSGGNEQFF. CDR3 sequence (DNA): TGTGCCAGCAGCCCACATAGCGGGGGTAATGAGCAGTTCTTC.

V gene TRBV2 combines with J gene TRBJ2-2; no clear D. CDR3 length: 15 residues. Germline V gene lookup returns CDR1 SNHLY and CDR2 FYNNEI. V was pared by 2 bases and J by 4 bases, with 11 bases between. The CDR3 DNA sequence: TGTGCCAGCAGTGAATCCGCAAAGGCCACCGGGGAGCTGTTTTTT. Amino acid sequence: CASSESAKATGELFF.

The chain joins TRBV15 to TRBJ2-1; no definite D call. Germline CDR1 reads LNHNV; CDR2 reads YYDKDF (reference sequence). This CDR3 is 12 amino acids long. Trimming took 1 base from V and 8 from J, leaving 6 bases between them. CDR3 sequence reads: CATSRVLDEQFF. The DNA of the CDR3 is TGTGCCACCAGCAGAGTTCTGGATGAGCAGTTCTTC.

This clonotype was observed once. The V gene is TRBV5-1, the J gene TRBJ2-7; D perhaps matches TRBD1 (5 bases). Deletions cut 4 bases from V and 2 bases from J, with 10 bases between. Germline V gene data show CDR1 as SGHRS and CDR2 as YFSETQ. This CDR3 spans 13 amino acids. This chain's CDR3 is CASSTDTAYEQYF. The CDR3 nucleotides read TGCGCCAGCAGCACGGACACGGCCTACGAGCAGTACTTC.

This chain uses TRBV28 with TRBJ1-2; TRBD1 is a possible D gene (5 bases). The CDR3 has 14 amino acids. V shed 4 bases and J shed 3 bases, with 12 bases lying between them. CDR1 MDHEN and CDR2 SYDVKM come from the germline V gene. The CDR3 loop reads CASSSPGRHYGYTF. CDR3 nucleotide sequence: TGTGCCAGCAGTTCTCCGGGGCGGCACTATGGCTACACCTTC.

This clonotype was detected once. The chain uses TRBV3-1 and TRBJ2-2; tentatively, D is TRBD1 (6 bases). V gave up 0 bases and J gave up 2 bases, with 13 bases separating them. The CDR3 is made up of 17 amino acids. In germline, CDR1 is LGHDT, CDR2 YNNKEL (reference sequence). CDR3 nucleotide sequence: TGTGCCAGCAGCCAAGACCCTGGGACAACTAACACCGGGGAGCTGTTTTTT. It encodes CASSQDPGTTNTGELFF.

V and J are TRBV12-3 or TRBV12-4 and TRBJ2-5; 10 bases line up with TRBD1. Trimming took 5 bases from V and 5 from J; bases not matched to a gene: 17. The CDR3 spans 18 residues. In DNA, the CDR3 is TGTGCCAGCAGTCCCGACGTCCCGGGACAGGGGACGGAGGAGACCCAGTACTTC. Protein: CASSPDVPGQGTEETQYF.